This T cell receptor (beta chain) comes out of a study of a mutant IDH1 vaccine in newly diagnosed glioma. Study-wide background: Sex among treated patients split 62.5% male, approximately 38% female; mean age was approximately 41 years.

TCRdb's table, derived via immunoSEQ multiplex PCR, lists solely in-frame clones and lacks some. In the table there are approximately 30,000 clones, 75% to 95% of which are singletons. CDR3 length equals 16 residues. Trimming took off 5 bases at V and 2 bases at J, with 17 bases between the two ends. In germline, CDR1 is SEHNR, CDR2 FQNEAQ (reference sequence). A note on this clone: Its target is not known.

Time point: week 47, end of study. Doses comprised 300 ug of mutant IDH1 20-mer peptide each, plus topical imiquimod. The sequences come from PBMCs, collected from a glioma patient whose treatment included an IDH1 peptide vaccine. The chain links TRBV7-9 to TRBJ2-3; TRBD2 might be the D (6 bases). This receptor was obtained from a middle-aged woman with glioma. DNA for the CDR3: TGTGCCAGCAGCCCGGGGGACGAGCTCTACACAGATACGCAGTATTTT. It specifies CASSPGDELYTDTQYF.